The 15 T cell receptor beta chains below all came from one sample that was sequenced in a study of post-analysis software for immune sequencing data. Study-wide results and caveats: Comparison of patients with controls showed about 5 TRBV segments more frequent in patients, TRBV5-6, TRBV5-1 and TRBV20-1 among them.

Antigen specificity for these receptors is unknown. TCR beta cDNA libraries included unique molecular identifiers. TCRdb passed the PCR reads through MiXCR, listing each CDR3 protein once. The table shows hundreds of thousands of distinct CDR3 sequences, with roughly 27% occurring only once. The sequencing sample was made of blood. The receptor set was obtained from a girl aged 5 to 17 with multiple sclerosis.

The rearrangement links TRBV4-3 to TRBJ2-7, with a possible D match to TRBD1 (6 bases). Trimming took off 0 bases at V and 2 bases at J, with 11 bases between the two ends. The CDR3 runs to 15 residues. Germline CDR1 reads LGHNA; CDR2 reads YSLEER. The CDR3 nucleotides read TGCGCCAGCAGCCAAGATATGGGGACACCCTACGAGCAGTACTTC. Amino acids: CASSQDMGTPYEQYF.

The chain has TRBV6-6 and TRBJ1-6; no definite D call. The germline V gene has CDR1 MNHNY and CDR2 SVGAGI (reference sequence). The V gene lost 6 bases and the J gene lost 6 bases, with 6 bases spanning the gap. The CDR3 runs 12 residues. DNA of the CDR3: TGTGCCAGCAGACCCGCTAATTCACCCCTCCACTTT. Its protein is CASRPANSPLHF.

This chain uses TRBV6-6 with TRBJ2-7; 11 nucleotides match TRBD1. The CDR3 consists of 14 residues. Germline-derived CDR1 and CDR2 are MNHNY and SVGAGI (reference sequence). The V gene end was trimmed by 6 bases and the J gene end by 7 bases; junction bases not matched to a gene: 8. This CDR3 reads CASSADRGLGEQYF. CDR3 DNA sequence: TGTGCCAGCAGCGCGGACAGGGGGCTGGGTGAGCAGTACTTC.

V gene TRBV6-6 combines with J gene TRBJ1-2; D is undetermined. V was cut by 5 bases and J by 11 bases, with 12 bases left in between. The CDR3 has 11 amino acids. Germline V gene sequence: CDR1 MNHNY, CDR2 SVGAGI (reference sequence). CDR3: CASSPTTLYTF. CDR3 bases: TGTGCCAGCAGTCCGACTACCCTGTACACCTTC.

V and J are TRBV7-8 and TRBJ2-7; 7 bases are a match to TRBD2. V was clipped by 5 bases and J by 0 bases; unmatched bases: 7. Germline V gene sequence: CDR1 SGHVS, CDR2 FQNEAQ. The CDR3 has 15 amino acids. The CDR3: CASSLLGGSSYEQYF. The CDR3 DNA follows: TGTGCCAGCAGCCTTCTTGGCGGGAGCTCCTACGAGCAGTACTTC.

There are a few counts of this clonotype. This chain uses TRBV5-1 with TRBJ1-1; no clear D gene. The CDR3 has 15 residues. The V end was cut by 0 bases, the J end by 2 bases, with 11 bases between. CDR1 and CDR2 from the germline V gene are SGHRS and YFSETQ. CDR3 DNA: TGCGCCAGCAGCTTGGAAAGGATACCAAACACTGAAGCTTTCTTT. Protein: CASSLERIPNTEAFF. Full variable domain (remainder filled in from reference TRBV5-1 and TRBJ1-1): KAGVTQTPRYLIKTRGQQVTLSCSPISGHRSVSWYQQTPGQGLQFLFEYFSETQRNKGNFPGRFSGRQFSNSRSEMNVSTLELGDSALYLCASSLERIPNTEAFFGQGTRLTVV.

The chain joins TRBV5-6 to TRBJ1-2, with a weak D call TRBD1 (6 bases). The CDR3 runs 14 residues. Germline V gene sequence: CDR1 SGHDT, CDR2 YYEEEE. Trimming left V 4 bases short and J 7 bases short, with 17 bases between. The DNA of the CDR3 is TGTGCCAGCAGCCTAGGGTCAGGGGCGAGTGGCTACACCTTC. This codes for CASSLGSGASGYTF. Supplemented by reference TRBV5-6 and TRBJ1-2, the full variable domain reads DAGVTQSPTHLIKTRGQQVTLRCSPKSGHDTVSWYQQALGQGPQFIFQYYEEEERQRGNFPDRFSGHQFPNYSSELNVNALLLGDSALYLCASSLGSGASGYTFGSGTRLTVV.

Comments on this clonotype: Mismatch with germline at one junction end may stem from a read error. The V call is TRBV5-1, the J call TRBJ2-3, with 9 bases fitting TRBD2. This CDR3 region has 16 residues. The germline CDR1 and CDR2 sequences are SGHRS and YFSETQ. CDR3 coding DNA: TGCGCCAGCAGCTTGAATTTTCGCGGGGGGGCAGATGCGCAGTATTTT. Its translation: CASSLNFRGGADAQYF.

This clonotype was detected many times. The V and J genes are TRBV9 and TRBJ2-3; D not resolved. This CDR3 comprises 12 residues. In germline, CDR1 is SGDLS, CDR2 YYNGEE. Trimming cost V 3 bases and J 4 bases, with 6 bases left between them. This CDR3 is CASSAGPDTQYF. For the CDR3, the DNA is TGTGCCAGCAGCGCCGGACCAGATACGCAGTATTTT.

In the case of this clonotype: One junction end disagrees with the germline gene, perhaps due to a read error. The chain has TRBV5-1 and TRBJ2-5, with 11 bases identical to TRBD2. Germline V CDR1 and CDR2: SGHRS, YFSETQ. This CDR3 has 15 residues. CDR3: CASSEGLAVQEAQYF. The CDR3 DNA is TGCGCCAGCAGCGAGGGACTAGCGGTGCAAGAGGCCCAGTACTTC.

This clonotype was seen a handful of times. The J gene is TRBJ2-7, the V gene TRBV27, with 12 bases that match TRBD2. The CDR3 has 17 amino acids. V trimming: 3 bases; J trimming: 7 bases; junction bases outside the gene matches: 13. CDR1 is MNHEY, CDR2 SMNVEV, per germline (reference sequence). In DNA, the CDR3 is TGTGCCAGCAGTTTCAGACTAGCGGGAGCCCTCTTAGGAGAGCAGTACTTC. It yields the protein CASSFRLAGALLGEQYF.

The chain couples TRBV4-3 to TRBJ1-2, with D perhaps TRBD1 (6 bases). The CDR3 has 17 residues. The ends were cut back, 4 bases at V and 7 bases at J, with 25 bases in the middle. Per the germline V gene, CDR1 is LGHNA and CDR2 is YSLEER. In nucleotides, the CDR3 is TGCGCCAGCAGCCGAGGGGCGGACAGCCCAGCTAGGGGTGGCTACACCTTC. It encodes CASSRGADSPARGGYTF.

This chain uses TRBV12-3 or TRBV12-4 with TRBJ2-1; TRBD2 matches 12 bases. The CDR3 consists of 18 residues. J gave up 6 bases and V 5 bases, and 14 bases lay outside the gene matches. The chain's CDR3 is CASSHKGLAGLTLNEQFF. In DNA, the CDR3 is TGTGCCAGCAGTCATAAAGGACTAGCGGGGCTTACCCTCAATGAGCAGTTCTTC.

J is TRBJ1-1 and V is TRBV4-1, with D uncertain. The CDR3 runs to 14 residues. V was clipped by 1 base and J by 8 bases, with 14 bases between them. The germline V gene encodes CDR1 MGHRA and CDR2 YSYEKL. The CDR3 here is CASSQASRTVEAFF. The CDR3 DNA follows: TGCGCCAGCAGCCAAGCCTCGCGGACCGTCGAAGCTTTCTTT.

A few counts support this clonotype. The chain links TRBV5-1 to TRBJ2-7, with TRBD2 identical over 11 bases. This CDR3 has 16 amino acids. Per the germline V gene, CDR1 is SGHRS and CDR2 is YFSETQ. With 3 bases clipped from V and 2 bases from J, the junction kept 7 bases outside the gene matches. The CDR3 DNA reads TGCGCCAGCAGCTGGACGCCTAGCGGGAGGACCTACGAGCAGTACTTC. Translated, it gives CASSWTPSGRTYEQYF. The variable domain in full, completed from reference TRBV5-1 and TRBJ2-7, reads KAGVTQTPRYLIKTRGQQVTLSCSPISGHRSVSWYQQTPGQGLQFLFEYFSETQRNKGNFPGRFSGRQFSNSRSEMNVSTLELGDSALYLCASSWTPSGRTYEQYFGPGTRLTVT.